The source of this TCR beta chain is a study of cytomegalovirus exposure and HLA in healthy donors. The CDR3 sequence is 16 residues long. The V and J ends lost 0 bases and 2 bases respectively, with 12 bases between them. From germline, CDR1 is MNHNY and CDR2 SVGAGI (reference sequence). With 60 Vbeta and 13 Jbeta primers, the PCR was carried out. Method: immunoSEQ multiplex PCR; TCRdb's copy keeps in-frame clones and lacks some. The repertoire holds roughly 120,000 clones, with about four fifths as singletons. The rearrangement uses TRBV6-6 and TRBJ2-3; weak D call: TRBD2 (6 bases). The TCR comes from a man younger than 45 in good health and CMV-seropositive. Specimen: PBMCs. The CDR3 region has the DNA TGTGCCAGCAGTTACTCTCGGGCGGGGCTCACAGATACGCAGTATTTT. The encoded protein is CASSYSRAGLTDTQYF.